Reported below is one TCR beta chain. TCRdb keeps only in-frame clones here, not all; method: immunoSEQ multiplex PCR. The sample has approximately 65,000 clones, about nine tenths seen once. The CDR3 totals 18 residues. CDR1 is MNHNS, CDR2 SASEGT, per germline. Trimming took 4 bases from V and 4 from J; bases not matched to a gene: 13. The entry originates in a study of blood T cell repertoires in COVID-19. At the level of the study: Some COVID-19 samples were acute and others convalescent; all came from the United States, Italy and Spain.

This chain connects TRBV6-1 to TRBJ1-6; TRBD1 matches 7 bases. The sequence derives from a woman aged 18-30 years with acute or convalescent COVID-19. Sequenced material: peripheral blood. The CDR3 loop reads CASSGLRGQVTYNSPLHF. CDR3 nucleotide sequence: TGTGCCAGCAGTGGACTCCGAGGACAGGTGACTTATAATTCACCCCTCCACTTT.